This section outlines one T cell receptor (beta chain) sequence together with its context. Its antigen remains unknown. The data derive from a study of T cells in Graves' hyperthyroidism and ophthalmopathy. V lost 4 bases and J lost 2, with 28 bases in between. CDR3 length equals 20 residues. CDR1 is MGHRA, CDR2 YSYEKL, per germline. Researchers took RNA transcripts and amplified the TCR beta CDR3 regions from them. First-round RT-PCR targeting the TCR CDR3 was performed with the HTBI primer set. TCRdb processed the multiplex PCR reads anew with MiXCR; each CDR3 protein has one entry. The table has 350,000 or so distinct CDR3 sequences, about 20% seen once. Used for diagnoses were clinical symptoms, serum thyroxine and TRAb, thyroid ultrasound and orbital computed tomography. PBMCs were obtained from approximately 10 ml fresh peripheral blood. Points from the study as a whole: Appearing also in blood were most of the thyroid clonotypes expanded above 0.001.

The TCR sequence derives from a woman aged 45-65 years with Graves' hyperthyroidism. Sequencing was done on a sample of blood. This chain links TRBV4-1 with TRBJ2-3; the D call may be TRBD1 or TRBD2 (10 bases each). The CDR3 here is CASSPTTGGFSGRVTDTQYF. CDR3 nucleotides: TGCGCCAGCAGCCCAACGACAGGGGGCTTCAGCGGGAGGGTCACAGATACGCAGTATTTT.